The next 11 T cell receptor beta chains were all read from a single sample in a study of blood T cell repertoires in COVID-19. Profiled with immunoSEQ multiplex PCR; TCRdb holds only in-frame clones, not every one. The sample holds about 280,000 clones; about 85% are singletons and the top ten take about 2%. Sequenced sample: peripheral blood. These receptor sequences come from a woman aged 45-65 years who had recovered from COVID-19.

The chain has TRBV7-9 and TRBJ1-2; the match to TRBD1 covers 7 bases. The germline V gene encodes CDR1 SEHNR and CDR2 FQNEAQ (reference sequence). V lost 6 bases, J lost 5 bases, and 3 bases stayed unmatched. This CDR3 has 12 residues. The chain's CDR3 is CASRRQGYGYTF. CDR3 bases: TGTGCCAGCAGGCGACAGGGATATGGCTACACCTTC.

This clone was counted only a few times. V gene TRBV14 combines with J gene TRBJ1-1; possible D gene TRBD1, 5 bases. The V end lost 0 bases, the J end lost 4 bases, and 15 bases lay between the germline ends. The CDR3 has 16 amino acids. The germline CDR1 and CDR2 sequences are SGHDN and FVKESK. The CDR3 region has the DNA TGTGCCAGCAGCCAAGATTTGGGGGGTTGGGCCACTGAAGCTTTCTTT. It specifies CASSQDLGGWATEAFF.

CDR3 region: CASSFFGGYEQYF. In nucleotides, the CDR3 is TGTGCCAGCAGCTTTTTCGGGGGCTACGAGCAGTACTTC. The genes are TRBV7-9 and TRBJ2-7, with D possibly TRBD2 on 6 matching bases. Germline-derived CDR1 and CDR2 are SEHNR and FQNEAQ (reference sequence). V was trimmed by 3 bases and J by 3 bases, leaving 9 bases between them. The CDR3 length is 13 residues.

This clone was detected only a few times. CDR3 protein: CASSLLLQGNSPLHF. CDR3 coding DNA: TGTGCCAGCAGCTTACTCCTCCAGGGTAATTCACCCCTCCACTTT. This chain uses TRBV7-9 with TRBJ1-6; D is possibly TRBD1 (5 bases). The V gene's germline CDR1 is SEHNR and CDR2 FQNEAQ (reference sequence). The CDR3 is made up of 15 amino acids. V lost 2 bases and J lost 6, with 11 bases in between.

In this sample, this clone turned up once. The chain employs TRBV5-6 and TRBJ2-2, with D perhaps TRBD1 (5 bases). Trimming removed 8 bases from V and 2 bases from J, with 13 bases in between. Germline V lookup: CDR1 SGHDT, CDR2 YYEEEE. The CDR3 runs 14 residues. CDR3 loop: CASSDSINTGELFF. The CDR3 DNA reads TGTGCCAGTTCCGACAGCATTAACACCGGGGAGCTGTTTTTT.

V gene TRBV27 combines with J gene TRBJ2-3; 7 bases line up with TRBD1. In germline, CDR1 is MNHEY, CDR2 SMNVEV (reference sequence). With V trimmed by 2 bases and J by 2 bases, 4 bases remained unmatched. The CDR3 totals 15 residues. The chain's CDR3 is CASSLGQDDTDTQYF. The DNA for the CDR3 is TGTGCCAGCAGTTTAGGACAGGATGACACAGATACGCAGTATTTT.

The chain recombines TRBV7-2 with TRBJ2-7, with 9 positions matching TRBD1. With 2 bases clipped from V and 4 bases from J, the junction kept 6 bases outside the gene matches. Germline CDR1 reads SGHTA; CDR2 reads FQGNSA. The CDR3 spans 15 residues. The CDR3 nucleotides read TGTGCCAGCAGCTTAACAGGGGGCGATTCGTACGAGCAGTACTTC. Translating it yields CASSLTGGDSYEQYF.

Only one count was recorded for this clone. The chain joins TRBV5-4 to TRBJ2-5; unclear D gene. This CDR3 has 14 residues. Per the germline V gene, CDR1 is SGHNT and CDR2 is YYREEE (reference sequence). V gave up 0 bases and J gave up 4 bases, with 10 bases separating them. The CDR3 nucleotides read TGTGCCAGCAGCTTGGCCCTATCGGGAGAGACCCAGTACTTC. Protein: CASSLALSGETQYF.

This chain uses TRBV6-6 with TRBJ1-4; 10 nucleotides line up with TRBD1. Germline CDR1 reads MNHNY; CDR2 reads SVGAGI (reference sequence). The length of the CDR3 is 16 residues. V gave up 7 bases and J gave up 7 bases; unmatched junction bases: 12. CDR3 nucleotides: TGTGCCAGCATTCGCGGGACAGGGGTCTTGAGTGAAAAACTGTTTTTT. Its protein product is CASIRGTGVLSEKLFF.

The sample holds a few counts of this clone. The rearrangement joins TRBV15 to TRBJ2-7, with TRBD2 matching over 9 bases. Germline CDR1 and CDR2: LNHNV and YYDKDF (reference sequence). V gave up 5 bases and J gave up 5 bases; unmatched junction bases: 7. This CDR3 has 14 residues. The CDR3 bases are TGTGCCACCAGCCGTCTAGCGGGATATGACGAGCAGTACTTC. The encoded protein is CATSRLAGYDEQYF. Supplemented by reference TRBV15 and TRBJ2-7, the full variable domain reads DAMVIQNPRYQVTQFGKPVTLSCSQTLNHNVMYWYQQKSSQAPKLLFHYYDKDFNNEADTPDNFQSRRPNTSFCFLDIRSPGLGDTAMYLCATSRLAGYDEQYFGPGTRLTVT.

V usage is TRBV7-9 and J usage is TRBJ1-2; D unclear. Per the germline V gene, CDR1 is SEHNR and CDR2 is FQNEAQ (reference sequence). Between the trimmed V and J ends, which lost 1 base and 11 bases, there was a span of 11 bases. The CDR3 loop spans 12 amino acids. CDR3 in amino acids: CASSLESGRYTF. The CDR3 nucleotides are TGTGCCAGCAGCTTAGAATCTGGGAGATACACCTTC. Based on the CDR3 plus reference TRBV7-9 and TRBJ1-2, the full variable domain is DTGVSQNPRHKITKRGQNVTFRCDPISEHNRLYWYRQTLGQGPEFLTYFQNEAQLEKSRLLSDRFSAERPKGSFSTLEIQRTEQGDSAMYLCASSLESGRYTFGSGTRLTVV.